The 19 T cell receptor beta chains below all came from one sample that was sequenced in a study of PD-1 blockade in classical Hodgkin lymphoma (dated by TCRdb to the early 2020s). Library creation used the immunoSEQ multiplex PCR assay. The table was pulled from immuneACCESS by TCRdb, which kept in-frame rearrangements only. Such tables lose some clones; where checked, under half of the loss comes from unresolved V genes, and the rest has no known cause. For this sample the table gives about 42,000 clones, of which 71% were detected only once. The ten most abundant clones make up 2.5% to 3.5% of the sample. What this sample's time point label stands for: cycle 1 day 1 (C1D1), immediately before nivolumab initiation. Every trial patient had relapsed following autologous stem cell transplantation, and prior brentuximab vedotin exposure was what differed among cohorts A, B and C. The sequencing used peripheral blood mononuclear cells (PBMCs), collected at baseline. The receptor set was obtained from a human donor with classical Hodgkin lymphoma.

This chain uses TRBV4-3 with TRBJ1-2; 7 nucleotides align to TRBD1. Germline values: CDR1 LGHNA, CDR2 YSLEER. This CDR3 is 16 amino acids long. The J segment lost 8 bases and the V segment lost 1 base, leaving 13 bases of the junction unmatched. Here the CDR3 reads CASSQGPGGRVVGYTF. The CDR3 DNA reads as TGCGCCAGCAGCCAAGGCCCAGGGGGAAGGGTAGTGGGCTACACCTTC.

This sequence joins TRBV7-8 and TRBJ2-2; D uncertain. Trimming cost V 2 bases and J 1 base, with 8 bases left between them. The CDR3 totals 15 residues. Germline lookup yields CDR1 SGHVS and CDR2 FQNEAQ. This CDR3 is CASSLPPKNTGELFF. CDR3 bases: TGTGCCAGCAGCTTACCCCCGAAGAACACCGGGGAGCTGTTTTTT.

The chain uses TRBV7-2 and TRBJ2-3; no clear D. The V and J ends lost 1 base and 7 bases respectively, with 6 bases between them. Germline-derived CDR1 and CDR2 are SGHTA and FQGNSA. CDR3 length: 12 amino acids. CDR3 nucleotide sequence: TGTGCCAGCAGCTTAGACTTGAATACGCAGTATTTT. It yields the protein CASSLDLNTQYF.

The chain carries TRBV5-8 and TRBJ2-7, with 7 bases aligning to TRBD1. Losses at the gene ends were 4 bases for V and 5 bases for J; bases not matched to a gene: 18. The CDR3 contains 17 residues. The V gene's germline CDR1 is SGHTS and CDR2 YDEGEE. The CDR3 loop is CASSLVDRELTLDEQYF. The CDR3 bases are TGTGCCAGCAGCCTGGTTGACAGGGAGCTTACCCTAGACGAGCAGTACTTC.

The chain's CDR3 is CASSQDARGYGYTF. CDR3 bases: TGCGCCAGCAGCCAAGATGCCAGGGGCTATGGCTACACCTTC. The gene calls are TRBV4-3 and TRBJ1-2; D perhaps matches TRBD1 (6 bases). The CDR3 consists of 14 residues. CDR1 LGHNA and CDR2 YSLEER come from the germline V gene. Trimming took off 0 bases at V and 4 bases at J, with 9 bases between the two ends.

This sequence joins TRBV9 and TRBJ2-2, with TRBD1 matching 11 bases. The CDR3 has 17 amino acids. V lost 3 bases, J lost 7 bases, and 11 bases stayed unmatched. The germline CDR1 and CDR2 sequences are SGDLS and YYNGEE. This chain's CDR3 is CASSARPGTGGDGELFF. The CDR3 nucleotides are TGTGCCAGCAGCGCCCGTCCCGGGACAGGGGGGGACGGGGAGCTGTTTTTT. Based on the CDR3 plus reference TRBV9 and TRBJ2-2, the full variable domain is DSGVTQTPKHLITATGQRVTLRCSPRSGDLSVYWYQQSLDQGLQFLIQYYNGEERAKGNILERFSAQQFPDLHSELNLSSLELGDSALYFCASSARPGTGGDGELFFGEGSRLTVL.

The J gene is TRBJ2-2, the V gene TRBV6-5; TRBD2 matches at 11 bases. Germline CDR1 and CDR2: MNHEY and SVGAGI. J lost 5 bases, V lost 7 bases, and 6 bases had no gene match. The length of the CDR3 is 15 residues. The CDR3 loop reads CASTLTSGITGELFF. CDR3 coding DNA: TGTGCCAGCACTCTGACTAGCGGGATAACCGGGGAGCTGTTTTTT.

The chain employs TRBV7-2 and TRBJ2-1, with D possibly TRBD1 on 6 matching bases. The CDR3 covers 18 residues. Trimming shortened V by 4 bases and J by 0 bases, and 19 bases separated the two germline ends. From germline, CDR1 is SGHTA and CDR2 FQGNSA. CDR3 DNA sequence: TGTGCCAGCAGCTCACCCCTGGGGACAAGGGTCTCCTACAATGAGCAGTTCTTC. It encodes CASSSPLGTRVSYNEQFF.

The CDR3 is CASKWGQGNYEQYF. In DNA form, the CDR3 reads TGTGCCAGCAAGTGGGGGCAGGGTAACTACGAGCAGTACTTC. The chain links TRBV6-5 to TRBJ2-7; perhaps TRBD1 as D (6 bases). The CDR3 length is 14 residues. The V and J ends lost 7 bases and 3 bases respectively, with 16 bases between them. Germline V gene sequence: CDR1 MNHEY, CDR2 SVGAGI.

For the CDR3, the DNA is TGTGCCAGCAGGCTTGACAGGGTGAACACTGAAGCTTTCTTT. It specifies CASRLDRVNTEAFF. The chain is built from TRBV6-5 and TRBJ1-1; 7 nucleotides line up with TRBD1. The CDR3 runs to 14 residues. Trimming removed 6 bases from V and 0 bases from J; junction bases left unmatched: 4. Germline assignment: CDR1 MNHEY and CDR2 SVGAGI.

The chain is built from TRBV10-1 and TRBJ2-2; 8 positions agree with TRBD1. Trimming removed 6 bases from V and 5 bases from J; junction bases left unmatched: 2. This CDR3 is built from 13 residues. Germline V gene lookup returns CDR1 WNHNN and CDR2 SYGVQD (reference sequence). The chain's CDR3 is CASRQGETGELFF. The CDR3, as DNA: TGCGCCAGCAGACAGGGGGAGACCGGGGAGCTGTTTTTT.

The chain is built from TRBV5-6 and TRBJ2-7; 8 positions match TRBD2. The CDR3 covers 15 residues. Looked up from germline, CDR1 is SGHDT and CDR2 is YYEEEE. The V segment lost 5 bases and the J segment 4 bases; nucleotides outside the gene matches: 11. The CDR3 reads CASSPPGLEAYEQYF. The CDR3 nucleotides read TGTGCCAGCAGTCCGCCGGGACTAGAAGCGTACGAGCAGTACTTC.

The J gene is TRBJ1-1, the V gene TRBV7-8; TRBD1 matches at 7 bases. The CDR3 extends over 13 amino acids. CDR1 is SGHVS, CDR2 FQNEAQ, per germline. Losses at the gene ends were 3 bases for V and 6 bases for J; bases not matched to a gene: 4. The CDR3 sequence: CASSLTGHAEAFF. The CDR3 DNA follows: TGTGCCAGCAGCTTGACAGGGCACGCTGAAGCTTTCTTT.

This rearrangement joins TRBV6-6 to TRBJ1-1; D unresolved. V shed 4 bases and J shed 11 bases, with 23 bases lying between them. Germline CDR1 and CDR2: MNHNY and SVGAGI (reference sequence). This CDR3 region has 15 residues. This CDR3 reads CASSFELERMILAFF. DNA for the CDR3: TGTGCCAGCAGTTTTGAGTTGGAGAGAATGATTCTGGCTTTCTTT.

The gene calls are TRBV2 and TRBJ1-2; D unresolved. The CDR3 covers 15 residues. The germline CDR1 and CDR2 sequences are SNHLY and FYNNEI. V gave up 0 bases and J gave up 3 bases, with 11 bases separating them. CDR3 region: CASSEAIWADYGYTF. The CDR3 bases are TGTGCCAGCAGTGAAGCAATCTGGGCAGACTATGGCTACACCTTC.

CDR3 nucleotides: TGTGCCAGCAGCACCCTAATAGGGAGCACAGATACGCAGTATTTT. It translates to CASSTLIGSTDTQYF. The rearrangement uses TRBV6-6 and TRBJ2-3; D is ambiguous. Germline CDR1 reads MNHNY; CDR2 reads SVGAGI (reference sequence). The CDR3 totals 15 residues. The V end lost 6 bases, the J end lost 0 bases, and 13 bases lay between the germline ends.

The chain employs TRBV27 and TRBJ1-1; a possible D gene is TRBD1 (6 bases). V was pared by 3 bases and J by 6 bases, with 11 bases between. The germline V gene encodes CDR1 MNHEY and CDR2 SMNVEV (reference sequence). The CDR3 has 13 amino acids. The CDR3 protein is CASSFGQNAEAFF. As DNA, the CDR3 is TGTGCCAGCAGTTTCGGACAGAATGCTGAAGCTTTCTTT.

The chain's CDR3 is CAGCPAADSPLHF. Here the CDR3 DNA reads TGTGCCGGATGTCCAGCCGCTGACTCACCCCTCCACTTT. V gene TRBV2 combines with J gene TRBJ1-6; D call uncertain. Trimming left V 11 bases short and J 10 bases short, with 18 bases between. Germline CDR1 is SNHLY and CDR2 is FYNNEI. This CDR3 spans 13 amino acids.

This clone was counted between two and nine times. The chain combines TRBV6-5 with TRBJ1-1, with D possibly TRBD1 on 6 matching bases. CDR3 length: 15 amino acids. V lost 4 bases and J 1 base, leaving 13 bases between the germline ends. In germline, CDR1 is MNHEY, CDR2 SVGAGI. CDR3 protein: CASSSGARRNTEAFF. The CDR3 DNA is TGTGCCAGCAGTTCAGGGGCACGGCGGAACACTGAAGCTTTCTTT.